Each of the 20 T cell receptor beta chains below was sequenced from the same sample in a study of OX40 agonist ivuxolimab in advanced cancers. Data came from immunoSEQ multiplex PCR; TCRdb stores just in-frame clones and leaves some out. This table holds roughly 68,000 clones, around 83% found once. This sample comprised CD4+ or CD8+ T cells sorted from blood, obtained in a trial of the OX40 agonist ivuxolimab. These receptors were obtained from an adult with an advanced solid tumor such as melanoma, head and neck, liver or kidney cancer.

By sample share, this clone is medium-sized. The gene calls are TRBV18 and TRBJ1-3; unclear D gene. This CDR3 is built from 13 residues. Germline V gives CDR1 KGHSH, CDR2 LQKENI. The V end was cut by 6 bases, the J end by 0 bases, with 6 bases between. Here the CDR3 reads CASSQISGNTIYF. The CDR3 region has the DNA TGTGCCAGCTCTCAGATCTCTGGAAACACCATATATTTT.

J is TRBJ2-7 and V is TRBV4-1; D remains ambiguous. The ends were cut back, 2 bases at V and 0 bases at J, with 14 bases in the middle. The CDR3 has 16 residues. Looked up from germline, CDR1 is MGHRA and CDR2 is YSYEKL. The CDR3 loop reads CASSQLGRAISYEQYF. The CDR3, as DNA: TGCGCCAGCAGCCAACTCGGACGGGCGATCTCCTACGAGCAGTACTTC.

This chain uses TRBV6-4 with TRBJ2-3, with 16 bases fitting TRBD2. The CDR3 has 17 residues. V dropped 8 bases and J dropped 4; count of bases not matched to a gene: 9. Germline V gives CDR1 MRHNA, CDR2 SNTAGT. The CDR3 nucleotides read TGTGCCAGCTCCGGGACTAGCGGGGGGGCATCGGCAGATACGCAGTATTTT. Its protein product is CASSGTSGGASADTQYF.

This clone was recorded only once. The chain uses TRBV6-1 and TRBJ1-4; 8 bases match TRBD1. CDR3 size: 16 residues. The V gene's germline CDR1 is MNHNS and CDR2 SASEGT. The V segment lost 3 bases and the J segment 2 bases; nucleotides outside the gene matches: 5. CDR3 sequence (DNA): TGTGCCAGCAGTGACAGGGGGCAGTTTACTAATGAAAAACTGTTTTTT. It encodes CASSDRGQFTNEKLFF.

This clone is deemed medium-sized. The chain combines TRBV2 with TRBJ2-1, with D possibly called TRBD1 or TRBD2 (5 bases each). V was clipped by 1 base and J by 13 bases, with 11 bases between them. The CDR3 is 12 amino acids. Germline V lookup: CDR1 SNHLY, CDR2 FYNNEI. The CDR3 region has the DNA TGTGCCAGCAGTGAAGGGGACGTCGACCAGTTCTTC. This sequence encodes CASSEGDVDQFF.

CDR3 bases: TGTGCCAGTAGTATGAAACCGGGACAGGGGGCCGCTAATCAGCCCCAGCATTTT. Translated: CASSMKPGQGAANQPQHF. The rearrangement links TRBV19 to TRBJ1-5; 12 bases line up with TRBD1. The CDR3 spans 18 residues. J lost 4 bases, V lost 3 bases, and 10 bases had no gene match. Germline CDR1 LNHDA, CDR2 SQIVND (reference sequence).

The V call is TRBV18, the J call TRBJ1-2; 12 bases agree with TRBD1. The V gene end was trimmed by 0 bases and the J gene end by 0 bases; junction bases not matched to a gene: 5. Germline V CDR1 and CDR2: KGHSH, LQKENI. The CDR3 has 18 residues. This CDR3 is CASSPPRDRGPANYGYTF. DNA of the CDR3: TGTGCCAGCTCACCACCGCGGGACAGGGGGCCGGCTAACTATGGCTACACCTTC. Based on the CDR3 plus reference TRBV18 and TRBJ1-2, the full variable domain is NAGVMQNPRHLVRRRGQEARLRCSPMKGHSHVYWYRQLPEEGLKFMVYLQKENIIDESGMPKERFSAEFPKEGPSILRIQQVVRGDSAAYFCASSPPRDRGPANYGYTFGSGTRLTVV.

The rearrangement joins TRBV28 to TRBJ2-2; D remains ambiguous. The ends were cut back, 2 bases at V and 9 bases at J, with 4 bases in the middle. The CDR3 loop spans 11 amino acids. Germline CDR1 reads MDHEN; CDR2 reads SYDVKM. CDR3 residues: CASSLGWELFF. Written as DNA, the CDR3 is TGTGCCAGCAGTTTAGGGTGGGAGCTGTTTTTT. The full variable domain, its missing parts supplied by reference TRBV28 and TRBJ2-2, is DVKVTQSSRYLVKRTGEKVFLECVQDMDHENMFWYRQDPGLGLRLIYFSYDVKMKEKGDIPEGYSVSREKKERFSLILESASTNQTSMYLCASSLGWELFFGEGSRLTVL.

This sequence joins TRBV4-2 and TRBJ2-7; TRBD1 might be the D (5 bases). Germline V CDR1 and CDR2: LGHNA, YNFKEQ. The V and J ends lost 0 bases and 2 bases respectively, with 11 bases between them. The CDR3 covers 15 residues. The DNA for the CDR3 is TGTGCCAGCAGCCAAGATAGAGCAGGGACCTACGAGCAGTACTTC. Translated: CASSQDRAGTYEQYF.

The V call is TRBV19, the J call TRBJ1-1; D call uncertain. Trimming cost V 8 bases and J 3 bases, with 13 bases left between them. The CDR3 totals 13 residues. Germline V gives CDR1 LNHDA, CDR2 SQIVND (reference sequence). CDR3 sequence reads: CASRTGSYTEAFF. DNA for the CDR3: TGTGCCAGTCGGACTGGGAGTTACACTGAAGCTTTCTTT.

The sample holds one count of this clone. This chain links TRBV6-5 with TRBJ1-1; D gene unclear. This CDR3 has 13 amino acids. V was cut by 5 bases and J by 4 bases, with 11 bases left in between. In germline, CDR1 is MNHEY, CDR2 SVGAGI. CDR3 in DNA: TGTGCCAGCAGTGTGGAGGAGCGCACTGAAGCTTTCTTT. This translates into CASSVEERTEAFF.

This rearrangement joins TRBV11-2 to TRBJ2-2; D may be TRBD1 (6 bases). This CDR3 contains 13 residues. Deletions cut 5 bases from V and 5 bases from J, with 9 bases between. The V gene's germline CDR1 is SGHAT and CDR2 FQNNGV. For the CDR3, the DNA is TGTGCCAGCAGCCAAACAGGGACCGGGGAGCTGTTTTTT. It specifies CASSQTGTGELFF.

This rearrangement joins TRBV18 to TRBJ2-7, with TRBD1 matching 7 bases. The CDR3 extends over 16 amino acids. Looked up from germline, CDR1 is KGHSH and CDR2 is LQKENI. The J segment lost 7 bases and the V segment lost 2 bases, leaving 14 bases of the junction unmatched. The CDR3 bases are TGTGCCAGCTCACCAGGGGTAAGACAGGGAGTGGGTGAGCAGTACTTC. Translated: CASSPGVRQGVGEQYF.

The V gene is TRBV5-1, the J gene TRBJ1-1; the D gene is possibly TRBD1 (5 bases). Germline V CDR1 and CDR2: SGHRS, YFSETQ. Trimming pared 4 bases from V and 3 bases from J, leaving 13 bases between. The CDR3 consists of 14 residues. Here the CDR3 reads CASSHSGRHTEAFF. CDR3 DNA: TGCGCCAGCAGCCACTCAGGGAGGCACACTGAAGCTTTCTTT.

The chain combines TRBV11-2 with TRBJ1-5; a possible D gene is TRBD1 (5 bases). This CDR3 is built from 14 residues. V was cut by 5 bases and J by 6 bases, with 14 bases left in between. Germline V gene lookup returns CDR1 SGHAT and CDR2 FQNNGV. CDR3: CASSRLGVGQPQHF. The CDR3 DNA reads TGTGCCAGCAGCCGCCTGGGGGTAGGTCAGCCCCAGCATTTT.

V is TRBV6-1 and J is TRBJ1-5, with D uncertain. Between the trimmed V and J ends, which lost 6 bases and 4 bases, there was a span of 10 bases. This CDR3 has 13 residues. The germline V gene encodes CDR1 MNHNS and CDR2 SASEGT. This CDR3 reads CASRLDQNQPQHF. CDR3 sequence (DNA): TGTGCCAGCAGGCTGGACCAGAATCAGCCCCAGCATTTT.

The chain has TRBV5-1 and TRBJ2-7, with D possibly being TRBD1 or TRBD2 (6 bases each). V was clipped by 0 bases and J by 4 bases, with 14 bases between them. Per the germline V gene, CDR1 is SGHRS and CDR2 is YFSETQ. The CDR3 is 15 amino acids. CDR3 sequence: CASSLVPGEEYEQYF. DNA for the CDR3: TGCGCCAGCAGCTTGGTACCAGGGGAGGAGTACGAGCAGTACTTC.

The chain is built from TRBV19 and TRBJ2-1; D is undetermined. Trimming left V 3 bases short and J 3 bases short, with 12 bases between. The CDR3 totals 15 residues. Germline CDR1 LNHDA, CDR2 SQIVND (reference sequence). The CDR3 here is CASSMGGTLYNEQFF. The CDR3 nucleotides read TGTGCCAGTAGTATGGGTGGAACACTCTACAATGAGCAGTTCTTC.

The CDR3 nucleotides read TGTGCCAGTAGTATTGGGAGACAGAGCTACAATGAGCAGTTCTTC. This translates into CASSIGRQSYNEQFF. The chain uses TRBV19 and TRBJ2-1, with D perhaps assigned TRBD1 or TRBD2 (5 bases each). The CDR3 has 15 amino acids. Trimming stripped 3 bases from V and 3 bases from J, with 12 bases between. Germline CDR1 is LNHDA and CDR2 is SQIVND (reference sequence).

V usage is TRBV5-4 and J usage is TRBJ2-4; D is uncertain. Germline CDR1 is SGHNT and CDR2 is YYREEE (reference sequence). V was shortened by 2 bases and J by 0 bases, with 12 bases between the two germline ends. This CDR3 region has 16 residues. CDR3 amino acids: CASSLIRTLAKNIQYF. The CDR3 coding sequence is TGTGCCAGCAGCTTAATAAGGACCCTAGCCAAAAACATTCAGTACTTC.